The 29 T cell receptor beta chains below were found in one sample sequenced in a study of shared clonotypes between healthy human individuals. The protocol was immunoSEQ multiplex PCR, while the TCRdb copy is restricted to in-frame clones and leaves out a portion. The sample lists approximately 940,000 clones; less than 85% were seen once. Source material: memory CD4+ T cells sorted from blood. Subset meaning: CD45RA-negative fraction. These receptors all stem from a man between 18 and 35 years old in good health.

The chain is built from TRBV7-9 and TRBJ1-4; 9 bases line up with TRBD1. Trimming removed 5 bases from V and 5 bases from J; junction bases left unmatched: 6. This CDR3 has 15 residues. The germline gives CDR1 SEHNR, CDR2 FQNEAQ (reference sequence). CDR3 nucleotide sequence: TGTGCCAGCAGCCCAACCGACAGGGGGAATGAAAAACTGTTTTTT. It specifies CASSPTDRGNEKLFF.

The CDR3 sequence is CASSLGGGPYNEQFF. Written as DNA, the CDR3 is TGTGCCAGCAGTTTGGGCGGAGGCCCCTACAATGAGCAGTTCTTC. The chain carries TRBV27 and TRBJ2-1, with D perhaps TRBD2 (5 bases). The CDR3 covers 15 residues. The germline V gene encodes CDR1 MNHEY and CDR2 SMNVEV (reference sequence). Trimming left V 3 bases short and J 2 bases short, with 11 bases between.

This rearrangement joins TRBV11-2 to TRBJ2-5; D not resolved. The germline V and J ends were trimmed by 0 bases and 5 bases, with 7 bases remaining between them. This CDR3 spans 13 amino acids. Germline CDR1 SGHAT, CDR2 FQNNGV. The CDR3 nucleotides are TGTGCCAGCAGCTTAGATCGGATTGAGACCCAGTACTTC. Translated: CASSLDRIETQYF.

This clone was seen more than once but under ten times. V gene TRBV5-6 combines with J gene TRBJ2-7; 7 positions agree with TRBD1. CDR1 SGHDT and CDR2 YYEEEE come from the germline V gene. V was pared by 6 bases and J by 3 bases, with 15 bases of the junction left unmatched. The CDR3 runs 16 residues. The CDR3 is CASNNLPGQYNYEQYF. The CDR3 region has the DNA TGTGCCAGCAACAACCTCCCGGGACAGTACAACTACGAGCAGTACTTC.

The rearrangement joins TRBV13 to TRBJ2-3, with D possibly called TRBD1 or TRBD2 (5 bases each). V lost 5 bases and J lost 2, with 11 bases in between. CDR1 PRHDT and CDR2 FYEKMQ come from the germline V gene (reference sequence). The CDR3 is 14 amino acids. The CDR3 sequence is CASSPGRYTDTQYF. The CDR3 nucleotides read TGTGCCAGCAGCCCGGGACGGTACACAGATACGCAGTATTTT.

J is TRBJ2-1 and V is TRBV5-3; 7 bases are shared with TRBD2. TRBV5-3 is classed as an ORF, of uncertain function. There are 15 residues in the CDR3. V was clipped by 8 bases and J by 11 bases; unmatched bases: 19. As DNA, the CDR3 is TGTGCCAGCATTTTTGGCGGGGAGGGAGTAAGTCAGCAGTTCTTC. This sequence encodes CASIFGGEGVSQQFF.

V gene TRBV18 combines with J gene TRBJ1-3; a possible D gene is TRBD1 (5 bases). Trimming took 2 bases from V and 2 from J, leaving 13 bases between them. Germline loops: CDR1 KGHSH, CDR2 LQKENI. This CDR3 comprises 16 residues. The DNA for the CDR3 is TGTGCCAGCTCACCAAATTTATCAGGGACTGGAAACACCATATATTTT. Protein sequence: CASSPNLSGTGNTIYF.

Points on this clone: The sample holds other DNA sequences that translate to the same CDR3. The chain recombines TRBV19 with TRBJ2-3; D possibly corresponds to TRBD1 (6 bases). CDR3 length equals 14 residues. The V end lost 5 bases, the J end lost 2 bases, and 11 bases lay between the germline ends. Germline assignment: CDR1 LNHDA and CDR2 SQIVND (reference sequence). In DNA, the CDR3 is TGTGCCAGTAGTGGTACAGGGATCACAGATACGCAGTATTTT. As protein: CASSGTGITDTQYF.

There are a few counts of this clone. CDR3 sequence reads: CASSPPSIGNEKLFF. In DNA form, the CDR3 reads TGTGCCAGCTCACCACCGTCGATTGGGAATGAAAAACTGTTTTTT. V and J are TRBV18 and TRBJ1-4; D uncertain. Trimming took 0 bases from V and 5 from J, leaving 10 bases between them. Germline lookup yields CDR1 KGHSH and CDR2 LQKENI. The CDR3 spans 15 residues.

This rearrangement joins TRBV18 to TRBJ1-5, with unresolved D. The germline gives CDR1 KGHSH, CDR2 LQKENI. The CDR3 runs to 16 residues. V gave up 3 bases and J gave up 3 bases, with 15 bases separating them. CDR3 in amino acids: CASSPEGKKNNQPQHF. The CDR3, as DNA: TGTGCCAGCTCACCTGAGGGAAAGAAAAACAATCAGCCCCAGCATTTT.

The rearrangement links TRBV10-3 to TRBJ2-7; 9 bases are a match to TRBD2. The CDR3 contains 12 residues. V lost 10 bases, J lost 3 bases, and 4 bases stayed unmatched. Germline V gives CDR1 ENHRY, CDR2 SYGVKD. As DNA, the CDR3 is TGTGCCAGTCAGACTAGCGGCTACGAGCAGTACTTC. As protein: CASQTSGYEQYF.

V gene TRBV6-1 combines with J gene TRBJ2-2, with TRBD1 identical over 10 bases. The germline V gene has CDR1 MNHNS and CDR2 SASEGT. Unmatched junction bases numbered 5, after V lost 6 bases and J lost 7 bases. This CDR3 has 14 amino acids. The CDR3 DNA reads TGTGCCAGCAGCCGACAGGGGGCCGTCGGGGAGCTGTTTTTT. Amino acid sequence: CASSRQGAVGELFF.

This chain uses TRBV7-8 with TRBJ2-3, with D perhaps matching TRBD1 (5 bases). The V gene's germline CDR1 is SGHVS and CDR2 FQNEAQ. Trimming removed 6 bases at V and 0 bases at J, with 25 bases between. This CDR3 is built from 19 residues. CDR3 loop: CASSRRASTTRASTDTQYF. CDR3 DNA sequence: TGTGCCAGCAGTCGCAGGGCGTCCACGACCCGTGCTAGCACAGATACGCAGTATTTT.

V gene TRBV5-3 combines with J gene TRBJ1-6; D is possibly TRBD1 (5 bases). TRBV5-3 is sorted into the ORF group, with uncertain function. The CDR3 consists of 20 residues. The V end was cut by 2 bases, the J end by 10 bases, with 31 bases between. CDR3 loop: CARSFSRDGPSAEWRSPLHF. CDR3 DNA: TGTGCCAGAAGCTTTAGCAGGGATGGACCCAGTGCCGAATGGCGCTCACCCCTCCACTTT.

The chain combines TRBV5-8 with TRBJ1-6, with 8 positions matching TRBD1. The CDR3 has 13 amino acids. V shed 4 bases, J shed 12 bases, and the junction held 6 bases outside the gene matches. Germline V gene lookup returns CDR1 SGHTS and CDR2 YDEGEE. The CDR3 is CASSADRGLPLHF. CDR3 sequence (DNA): TGTGCCAGCAGCGCTGACAGGGGCTTACCCCTCCACTTT.

V is TRBV29-1 and J is TRBJ2-1; TRBD1 is a possible D gene (6 bases). Trimming stripped 4 bases from V and 7 bases from J, with 11 bases between. This CDR3 has 12 amino acids. Germline V lookup: CDR1 SQVTM, CDR2 ANQGSEA. CDR3: CSVVQGRNEQFF. CDR3 DNA sequence: TGCAGCGTTGTCCAGGGGCGGAATGAGCAGTTCTTC.

V usage is TRBV4-1 and J usage is TRBJ2-1, with D hard to call. The V and J ends lost 2 bases and 5 bases respectively, with 16 bases between them. The germline CDR1 and CDR2 sequences are MGHRA and YSYEKL. The length of the CDR3 is 16 residues. The DNA for the CDR3 is TGCGCCAGCAGCCAACAATACCCCGCTACCAACAATGAGCAGTTCTTC. This translates into CASSQQYPATNNEQFF.

CDR3 nucleotide sequence: TGTGCCAGCAGCTTGACCAGGGGGGGAAGTGGCTACACCTTC. Translating it yields CASSLTRGGSGYTF. This chain links TRBV5-4 with TRBJ1-2; 7 nucleotides agree with TRBD1. This CDR3 has 14 amino acids. Germline CDR1 SGHNT, CDR2 YYREEE (reference sequence). V was pared by 1 base and J by 7 bases, with 7 bases of the junction left unmatched.

CDR3 sequence reads: CASSLARQGNGYTF. Here the CDR3 DNA reads TGTGCCAGCAGCTTAGCCCGACAGGGTAATGGCTACACCTTC. The chain employs TRBV7-2 and TRBJ1-2, with 7 nucleotides matching TRBD1. V shed 0 bases, J shed 6 bases, and the junction held 4 bases outside the gene matches. Germline values: CDR1 SGHTA, CDR2 FQGNSA. This CDR3 region has 14 residues.

The gene calls are TRBV27 and TRBJ1-6, with unresolved D. Per the germline V gene, CDR1 is MNHEY and CDR2 is SMNVEV (reference sequence). Trimming pared 4 bases from V and 7 bases from J, leaving 14 bases between. The CDR3 totals 15 residues. The DNA of the CDR3 is TGTGCCAGCAGTTACGGGCCCCACGGGAATTCACCCCTCCACTTT. Its protein is CASSYGPHGNSPLHF.

The V gene is TRBV6-5, the J gene TRBJ2-7; 11 positions agree with TRBD1. The CDR3 extends over 15 amino acids. Germline loops: CDR1 MNHEY, CDR2 SVGAGI. V lost 4 bases and J lost 4; bases outside the gene matches: 6. The CDR3 sequence: CASSSLWDRGYEQYF. For the CDR3, the DNA is TGTGCCAGCAGTTCCCTCTGGGACAGGGGGTACGAGCAGTACTTC.

CDR3 protein: CATPPETQYF. The CDR3 DNA reads TGTGCCACCCCTCCAGAGACCCAGTACTTC. The V call is TRBV6-5, the J call TRBJ2-5, with unresolved D. This CDR3 is built from 10 residues. Germline V gene sequence: CDR1 MNHEY, CDR2 SVGAGI. Trimming stripped 10 bases from V and 4 bases from J, with 7 bases between.

About this clone: At one of its ends the junction is not consistent with the germline gene, which may arise from a read error. The chain is built from TRBV15 and TRBJ2-7; TRBD1 agrees at 9 bases. This CDR3 spans 12 amino acids. Germline V CDR1 and CDR2: LNHNV, YYDKDF (reference sequence). The chain's CDR3 is CATSRDQGQGHF. CDR3 coding DNA: TGTGCCACCAGCAGAGACCAGGGACAGGGCCACTTC.

This clone was seen a handful of times. This chain joins TRBV2 and TRBJ1-5; no firm D call. The V gene lost 6 bases and the J gene lost 3 bases, with 12 bases spanning the gap. Germline V CDR1 and CDR2: SNHLY, FYNNEI. CDR3 length: 14 amino acids. CDR3 DNA: TGTGCCAGCAGATTAACAGCCAACAATCAGCCCCAGCATTTT. This encodes CASRLTANNQPQHF.

The genes are TRBV5-5 and TRBJ2-7; 8 bases are a match to TRBD2. This CDR3 is built from 15 residues. With V trimmed by 2 bases and J by 4 bases, 8 bases remained unmatched. Germline values: CDR1 SGHKS, CDR2 YYEKEE (reference sequence). The CDR3 is CASSFQAGASYEQYF. DNA for the CDR3: TGTGCCAGCAGCTTCCAAGCGGGGGCGAGTTACGAGCAGTACTTC.

Notes on this clone: This CDR3 is also generated by other DNA sequences in the sample. The chain joins TRBV18 to TRBJ2-7, with 7 positions matching TRBD2. CDR3 size: 14 residues. Germline values: CDR1 KGHSH, CDR2 LQKENI. The ends lost 3 bases at V and 2 bases at J; junction bases unmatched: 4. CDR3 sequence: CASSPSSGAYEQYF. Here the CDR3 DNA reads TGTGCCAGCTCACCGTCTAGCGGCGCCTACGAGCAGTACTTC.

The J gene is TRBJ2-3, the V gene TRBV7-2; 13 bases align to TRBD2. This CDR3 contains 17 residues. With 5 bases clipped from V and 4 bases from J, the junction kept 9 bases outside the gene matches. Per germline, CDR1 SGHTA and CDR2 FQGNSA. CDR3 residues: CASSATTSGGGADTQYF. CDR3 DNA sequence: TGTGCCAGCAGCGCAACCACTAGCGGGGGGGGCGCAGATACGCAGTATTTT.

The chain is built from TRBV6-1 and TRBJ1-5; D ambiguous. V lost 2 bases to trimming and J lost 6 bases, with 8 bases between them. The CDR3 totals 13 residues. Germline V gene sequence: CDR1 MNHNS, CDR2 SASEGT. CDR3 sequence: CASSETGFQPQHF. The CDR3 DNA is TGTGCCAGCAGTGAAACGGGATTTCAGCCCCAGCATTTT.

This chain links TRBV5-1 with TRBJ2-7; TRBD1 might be the D (6 bases). V lost 0 bases to trimming and J lost 3 bases, with 13 bases between them. Germline V lookup: CDR1 SGHRS, CDR2 YFSETQ. This CDR3 is 15 amino acids long. DNA of the CDR3: TGCGCCAGCAGCTTGGGACAGGTTGCCGGCTACGAGCAGTACTTC. Translating gives CASSLGQVAGYEQYF.